This T cell receptor (beta chain) was documented in a study of T cell responses to AZD1222 COVID-19 vaccine. Clones were sequenced by immunoSEQ multiplex PCR, and TCRdb holds only the in-frame ones, with some missing. The sample lists roughly 130,000 clones; roughly 91% were seen once. V was shortened by 0 bases and J by 0 bases, with 8 bases between the two germline ends. CDR3 size: 15 residues. Germline V lookup: CDR1 LGHNA, CDR2 YNFKEQ. The clonotype originates from an adult in good health. The chain couples TRBV4-2 to TRBJ1-1, with no clear D. Specimen: peripheral blood, collected on day 0 of AZD1222 vaccination. CDR3 protein: CASSQDQQLNTEAFF. For the CDR3, the DNA is TGTGCCAGCAGCCAAGACCAACAGTTGAACACTGAAGCTTTCTTT.